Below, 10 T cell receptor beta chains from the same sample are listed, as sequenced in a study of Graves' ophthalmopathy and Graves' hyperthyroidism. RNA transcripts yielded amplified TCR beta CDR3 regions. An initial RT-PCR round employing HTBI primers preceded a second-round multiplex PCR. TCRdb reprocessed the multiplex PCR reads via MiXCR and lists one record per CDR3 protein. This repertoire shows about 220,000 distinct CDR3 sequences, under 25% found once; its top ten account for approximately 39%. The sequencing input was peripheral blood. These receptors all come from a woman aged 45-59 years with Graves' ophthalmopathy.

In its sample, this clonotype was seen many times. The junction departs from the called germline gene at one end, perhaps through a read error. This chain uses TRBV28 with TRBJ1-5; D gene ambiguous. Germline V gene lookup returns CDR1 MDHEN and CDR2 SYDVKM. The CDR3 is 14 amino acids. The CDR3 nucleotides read TGTGCCAGCAATTTACGTAATAGCAATCAGCCCCAGCATTTT. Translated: CASNLRNSNQPQHF.

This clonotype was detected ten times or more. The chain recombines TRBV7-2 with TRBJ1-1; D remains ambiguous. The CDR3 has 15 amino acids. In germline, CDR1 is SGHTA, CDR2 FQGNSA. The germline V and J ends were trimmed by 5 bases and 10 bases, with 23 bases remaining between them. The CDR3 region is CASSPRWAVASGAFF. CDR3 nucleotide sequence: TGTGCCAGCAGCCCCCGTTGGGCAGTGGCCTCCGGAGCTTTCTTT.

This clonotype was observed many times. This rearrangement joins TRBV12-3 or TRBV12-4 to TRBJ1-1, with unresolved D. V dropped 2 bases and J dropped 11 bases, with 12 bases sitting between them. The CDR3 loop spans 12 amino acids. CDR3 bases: TGTGCCAGCAGTTTATACGACACACGGGCTTTCTTT. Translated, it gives CASSLYDTRAFF.

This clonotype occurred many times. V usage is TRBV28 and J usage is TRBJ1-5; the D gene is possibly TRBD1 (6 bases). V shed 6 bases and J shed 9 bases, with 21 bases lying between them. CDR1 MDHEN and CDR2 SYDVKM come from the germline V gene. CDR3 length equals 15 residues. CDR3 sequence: CASRGDKDLVRPQHF. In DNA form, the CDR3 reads TGTGCCAGCAGAGGGGACAAGGACTTGGTTCGGCCCCAGCATTTT.

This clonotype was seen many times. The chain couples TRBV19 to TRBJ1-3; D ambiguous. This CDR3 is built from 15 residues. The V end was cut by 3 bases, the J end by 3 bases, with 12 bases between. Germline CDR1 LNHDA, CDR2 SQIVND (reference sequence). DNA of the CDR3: TGTGCCAGTAGTATCTCCGGAGGTGGTGGAAACACCATATATTTT. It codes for CASSISGGGGNTIYF.

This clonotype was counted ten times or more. The CDR3 DNA sequence: TGTGCCGGCGGACTAAACCAAGAGACCCAGTACTTC. Translating it yields CAGGLNQETQYF. The chain joins TRBV30 to TRBJ2-5; perhaps TRBD2 as D (6 bases). This CDR3 is 12 amino acids long. Germline CDR1 is GTSNPN and CDR2 is SVGIG (reference sequence). V shed 8 bases and J shed 0 bases, with 10 bases lying between them.

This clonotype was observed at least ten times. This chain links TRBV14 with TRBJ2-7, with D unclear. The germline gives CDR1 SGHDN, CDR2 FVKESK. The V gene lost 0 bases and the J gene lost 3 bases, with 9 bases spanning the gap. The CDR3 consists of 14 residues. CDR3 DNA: TGTGCCAGCAGCCAAGATTCCTTGAACTACGAGCAGTACTTC. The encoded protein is CASSQDSLNYEQYF.

As DNA, the CDR3 is TGTGCCAGCTCACCACCAAATCCAACTCAAGAGACCCAGTACTTC. This sequence encodes CASSPPNPTQETQYF. The rearrangement joins TRBV18 to TRBJ2-5; no definite D call. The CDR3 contains 15 residues. The V gene's germline CDR1 is KGHSH and CDR2 LQKENI. V was clipped by 0 bases and J by 2 bases, with 10 bases between them.

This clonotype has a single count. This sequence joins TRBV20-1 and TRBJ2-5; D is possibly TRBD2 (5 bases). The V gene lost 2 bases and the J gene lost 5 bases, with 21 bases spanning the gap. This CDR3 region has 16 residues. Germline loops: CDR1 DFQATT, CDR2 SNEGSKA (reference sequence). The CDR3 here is CSARRASMRASETQYF. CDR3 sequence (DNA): TGCAGTGCTAGAAGGGCTAGCATGAGGGCCAGTGAGACCCAGTACTTC.

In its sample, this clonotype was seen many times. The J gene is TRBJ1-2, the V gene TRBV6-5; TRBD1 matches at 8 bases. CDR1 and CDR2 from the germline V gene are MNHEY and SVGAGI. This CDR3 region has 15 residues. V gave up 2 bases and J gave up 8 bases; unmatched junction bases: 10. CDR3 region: CASSYGQGAVGGYTF. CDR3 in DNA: TGTGCCAGCAGTTACGGGCAGGGGGCGGTGGGAGGCTACACCTTC.